Detailed here is one TCR beta chain. This sample was included in a study of cytomegalovirus exposure and HLA in healthy donors. The PCR made use of 60 Vbeta and 13 Jbeta primers. Assay used: immunoSEQ multiplex PCR; TCRdb lists only in-frame clones, some missing. The repertoire holds roughly 200,000 clones, around three quarters seen once, with around 4.8% in the top ten. Although they were nominally healthy when sampled, donors likely had unrecorded immune exposures. The sequence came from a woman aged 25 to 39 in good health and CMV-seropositive. Sequenced sample: PBMCs.

CDR3 in amino acids: CASSFQLAGFSYNEQFF. CDR3 nucleotides: TGCGCCAGCAGCTTTCAACTAGCGGGGTTTTCTTACAATGAGCAGTTCTTC. This chain uses TRBV5-1 with TRBJ2-1; TRBD2 matches 10 bases. CDR3 length: 17 amino acids. V shed 2 bases and J 4 bases; nucleotides not matched to a gene: 9. The germline V gene encodes CDR1 SGHRS and CDR2 YFSETQ. The full variable domain, rest sourced from reference TRBV5-1 and TRBJ2-1, is KAGVTQTPRYLIKTRGQQVTLSCSPISGHRSVSWYQQTPGQGLQFLFEYFSETQRNKGNFPGRFSGRQFSNSRSEMNVSTLELGDSALYLCASSFQLAGFSYNEQFFGPGTRLTVL.